This T cell receptor (beta chain) was retrieved from a study of blood T cell repertoires in COVID-19 (dated by TCRdb to the early 2020s). With regard to the full study: Samples covering the acute and convalescent phases of COVID-19 were provided by collaborators in the United States, Italy and Spain. The prospective study material was composed of cDNA or gDNA derived from T cells, B-cell-depleted T cells, or PBMCs. Deeply sampled blood TCRbeta repertoires from subjects exposed to, actively infected with, or recovered from COVID-19 were included in the dataset. A freely available public database, intended as a resource for researchers studying the immune response to SARS-CoV-2, is where the repertoires were released. The samples were drawn from the first 160 participants of the ongoing ImmuneRACE study and from 1,254 subjects provided by 6 global collaborators. A de-identified subject ID, COVID-19 status, age in years and sex were almost always included in the sample metadata. Where available, HLA class I and class II types were obtained from metadata supplied by the sample provider rather than from assay-based typing.

TCRbeta CDR3 regions were amplified from genomic DNA using the immunoSEQ Assay, a bias-controlled multiplex PCR. The authors' pipeline ran thus. The number of nucleated cells in each sample was estimated from the amplification of reference gene primers within the assay. Sequence reads were collapsed and filtered to measure the absolute abundance of every unique TCRbeta CDR3 rearrangement. For each sample, productive Simpson clonality was calculated by taking the square root of Simpson's diversity index across productive rearrangements. The table was pulled from immuneACCESS by TCRdb, which kept in-frame rearrangements only. Such tables lose some clones; where checked, under half of the loss comes from unresolved V genes, and the rest has no known cause. The V and J calls and clone size were taken over from that table, and D and trimming were inferred from the DNA. The sample table lists roughly 290,000 clones, roughly 88% of them with a count of one. 2.2% of the sample comes from the top ten.

The investigation overall reported the following: The amount of clinical and demographic metadata varied by source and participant and was provided uncurated.

Inclusive of the bounding cysteine and phenylalanine, the CDR3 is 16 residues long. Only the CDR3 portion is preserved as DNA: 48 bases, with reading frame beginning at the first base. V loses 3 bases of germline sequence and J loses 4 bases, and the interval between the two ends is 15 bases. As encoded in the germline V gene, CDR1 is ENHRY while CDR2 is SYGVKD. Participants in the prospective study were enrolled through a virtual design, were aged 18 to 89 years, and lived in about two dozen United States geographic areas. Cohort assignment in the prospective study relied on participant-reported clinical history from a screening survey and a study questionnaire. Recovered participants in ImmuneRACE Cohort 3 were defined by two consecutive negative NP/OP PCR tests, clearance by a healthcare professional, or resolution of symptoms. Each participant in the prospective study had whole blood, serum and a nasopharyngeal or oropharyngeal swab collected by mobile phlebotomists. Additional blood draws and questionnaires over a roughly two-month period could optionally be provided by prospective study participants. Blood samples from the prospective study were shipped frozen or at room temperature prior to DNA extraction.

On this clone: It has no known antigen specificity. No base qualities exist here, and no much larger clone lies one base off it.

The receptor's source is a young man who had recovered from COVID-19. Sequencing used PBMCs or T cells enriched from blood (not recorded which). This sequence uses TRBV10-3 and TRBJ2-2; the D gene cannot be resolved reliably. The CDR3 protein sequence reads: CAISDLNFRGTGELFF. The bases are TGTGCCATCAGTGACCTTAATTTCCGAGGCACCGGGGAGCTGTTTTTT.